Given below is one T cell receptor beta chain in context. This sample is drawn from a study of blood T cell repertoires in COVID-19. Study in general: Both acute and convalescent COVID-19 samples were obtained from the United States, Italy and Spain. Nucleic acid was either cDNA or gDNA, and it came from T cells, B-cell-depleted T cells, or PBMCs.

A Seattle source enrolled patients during active infection and followed them longitudinally. V gave up 4 bases and J gave up 6 bases; unmatched junction bases: 8. The germline V gene has CDR1 SGHNT and CDR2 YYREEE (reference sequence). This CDR3 spans 16 amino acids. The authors' processing: Reference gene primer amplification gave estimated nucleated cell counts. TCRdb's copy holds only in-frame clones and misses some; the assay was immunoSEQ multiplex PCR. V and J calls and clone size come straight from that table; D and trimming were deduced from the DNA. The table has about 170,000 clones, around 81% seen once; the top ten hold roughly 8.8%.

This TCR was recovered from a woman aged 80 or over with COVID-19, enrolled during active disease. Input material: peripheral blood. This rearrangement joins TRBV5-4 to TRBJ2-2, with 11 bases identical to TRBD2. CDR3 bases: TGTGCCAGCAGCCCTAGCGGGAGGACCCTGGCCGGGGAGCTGTTTTTT. Translating gives CASSPSGRTLAGELFF.